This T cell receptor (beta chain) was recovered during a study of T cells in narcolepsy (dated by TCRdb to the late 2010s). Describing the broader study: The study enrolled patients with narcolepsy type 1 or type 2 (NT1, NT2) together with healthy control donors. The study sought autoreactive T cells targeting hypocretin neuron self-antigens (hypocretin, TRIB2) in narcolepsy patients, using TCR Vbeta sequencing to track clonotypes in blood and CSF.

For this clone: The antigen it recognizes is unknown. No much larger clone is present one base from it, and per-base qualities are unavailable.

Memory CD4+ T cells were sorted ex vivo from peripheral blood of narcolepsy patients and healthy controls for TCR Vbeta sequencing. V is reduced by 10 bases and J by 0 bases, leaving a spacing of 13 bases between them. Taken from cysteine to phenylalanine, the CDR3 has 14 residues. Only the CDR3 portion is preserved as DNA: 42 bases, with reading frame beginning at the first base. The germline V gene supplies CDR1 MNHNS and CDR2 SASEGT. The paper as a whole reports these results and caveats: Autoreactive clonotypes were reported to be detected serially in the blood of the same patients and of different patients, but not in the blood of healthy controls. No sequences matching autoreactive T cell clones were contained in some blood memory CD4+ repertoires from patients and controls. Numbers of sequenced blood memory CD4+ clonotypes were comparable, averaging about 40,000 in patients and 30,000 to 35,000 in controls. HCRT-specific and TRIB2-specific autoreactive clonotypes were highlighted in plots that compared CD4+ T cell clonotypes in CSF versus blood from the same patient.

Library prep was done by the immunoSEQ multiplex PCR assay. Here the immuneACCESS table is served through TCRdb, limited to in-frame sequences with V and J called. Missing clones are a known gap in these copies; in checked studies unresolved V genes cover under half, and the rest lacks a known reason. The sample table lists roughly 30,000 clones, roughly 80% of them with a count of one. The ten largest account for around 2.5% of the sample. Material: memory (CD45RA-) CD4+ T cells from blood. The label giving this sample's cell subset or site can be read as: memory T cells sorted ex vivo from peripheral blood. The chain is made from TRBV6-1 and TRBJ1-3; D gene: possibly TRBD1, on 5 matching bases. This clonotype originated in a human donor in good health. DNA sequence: TGTGCCACGAAGGGGCTTTTCTCTGGAAACACCATATATTTT. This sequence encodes CATKGLFSGNTIYF.